This passage covers 14 T cell receptor beta chains from one sample sequenced in a study of T cell repertoires in cytomegalovirus infection. Antigens for these TCRs are unknown. A single record per CDR3 protein comes from TCRdb applying MiXCR to the reads. The table includes 450,000 to 650,000 distinct CDR3 sequences, over 35% detected once. The specimen was cultured PBMCs, collected from culture after CMV antigen stimulation. Source of these receptors: a human donor in good health (CMV status not recorded). Some clones in this sample may be carry-over from other donors' samples.

The V call is TRBV4-1, the J call TRBJ2-2, with D perhaps matching TRBD2 (5 bases). V gave up 1 base and J gave up 8 bases, with 23 bases separating them. Germline V gene sequence: CDR1 MGHRA, CDR2 YSYEKL. The CDR3 extends over 18 amino acids. The CDR3 DNA reads as TGCGCCAGCAGCCAAGCGGAGGCCGGGCCCCCGCGGAGAGGGGAGCTGTTTTTT. This codes for CASSQAEAGPPRRGELFF.

J is TRBJ2-7 and V is TRBV5-1; the match to TRBD1 covers 10 bases. The germline V gene encodes CDR1 SGHRS and CDR2 YFSETQ. V lost 0 bases, J lost 3 bases, and 3 bases stayed unmatched. The CDR3 is 15 residues long. This CDR3 is CASSLADRGLYEQYF. For the CDR3, the DNA is TGCGCCAGCAGCTTGGCCGACAGGGGGCTCTACGAGCAGTACTTC.

The gene calls are TRBV27 and TRBJ2-1; D possibly corresponds to TRBD2 (7 bases). The CDR3 is 17 amino acids. Trimming removed 2 bases at V and 10 bases at J, with 24 bases between. The germline V gene encodes CDR1 MNHEY and CDR2 SMNVEV (reference sequence). The CDR3 region is CASSLPPQVGGHPEQFF. The CDR3 DNA reads TGTGCCAGCAGTTTACCGCCCCAGGTCGGGGGGCACCCGGAGCAGTTCTTC.

As for this clonotype: At one boundary the junction diverges from the germline segment, which might be a read error. The V gene is TRBV7-6, the J gene TRBJ1-2, with D unresolved. The CDR3 is made up of 13 amino acids. Germline CDR1 reads SGHVS; CDR2 reads FNYEAQ. DNA for the CDR3: TGTGCCAGCAGCTTAGGGGAACACTACGGCTACACCTTC. Translated: CASSLGEHYGYTF.

This clonotype was seen at least ten times. The chain employs TRBV7-2 and TRBJ2-6, with 13 bases identical to TRBD2. Germline V CDR1 and CDR2: SGHTA, FQGNSA. The V gene end was trimmed by 5 bases and the J gene end by 3 bases; junction bases not matched to a gene: 7. CDR3 length: 18 amino acids. The CDR3 is CASSEGLAGVLGANVLTF. CDR3 DNA sequence: TGTGCCAGCAGCGAAGGACTAGCGGGAGTTCTTGGGGCCAACGTCCTGACTTTC. Based on the CDR3 plus reference TRBV7-2 and TRBJ2-6, the full variable domain is GAGVSQSPSNKVTEKGKDVELRCDPISGHTALYWYRQSLGQGLEFLIYFQGNSAPDKSGLPSDRFSAERTGGSVSTLTIQRTQQEDSAVYLCASSEGLAGVLGANVLTFGAGSRLTVL.

The V gene is TRBV5-6, the J gene TRBJ2-3; 11 positions agree with TRBD2. The CDR3 spans 16 residues. The junction had 8 bases not matched to a gene; V was cut back by 4 bases and J by 4 bases. CDR1 and CDR2 from the germline V gene are SGHDT and YYEEEE. As DNA, the CDR3 is TGTGCCAGCAGCCCACCGGGACTAGCGGCCCCAGATACGCAGTATTTT. Protein: CASSPPGLAAPDTQYF. Drawing the rest from reference TRBV5-6 and TRBJ2-3, the complete variable domain is DAGVTQSPTHLIKTRGQQVTLRCSPKSGHDTVSWYQQALGQGPQFIFQYYEEEERQRGNFPDRFSGHQFPNYSSELNVNALLLGDSALYLCASSPPGLAAPDTQYFGPGTRLTVL.

J is TRBJ2-3 and V is TRBV12-3 or TRBV12-4; D ambiguous. V gave up 3 bases and J gave up 0 bases, with 10 bases separating them. This CDR3 has 15 residues. This CDR3 reads CASSFSEPSTDTQYF. The CDR3, as DNA: TGTGCCAGCAGTTTTTCTGAGCCTAGCACAGATACGCAGTATTTT.

The rearrangement links TRBV27 to TRBJ1-5; D is uncertain. The V gene lost 11 bases and the J gene lost 5 bases, with 25 bases spanning the gap. CDR1 and CDR2 (germline): MNHEY, SMNVEV (reference sequence). This CDR3 is 16 amino acids long. This chain's CDR3 is CAPEGGQVDGYQPQHF. In nucleotides, the CDR3 is TGTGCCCCCGAGGGAGGGCAGGTCGATGGTTATCAGCCCCAGCATTTT.

The chain uses TRBV11-2 and TRBJ2-5, with D perhaps matching TRBD1 (6 bases). The CDR3 has 16 amino acids. The V end was cut by 0 bases, the J end by 1 base, with 12 bases between. Per the germline V gene, CDR1 is SGHAT and CDR2 is FQNNGV. CDR3 bases: TGTGCCAGCAGCTTAGACCCTAGAGGGGGCCAAGAGACCCAGTACTTC. Translating it yields CASSLDPRGGQETQYF.

The gene calls are TRBV12-5 and TRBJ2-2; D perhaps matches TRBD1 (7 bases). CDR1 LGHNT and CDR2 FRNRAP come from the germline V gene. The CDR3 totals 13 residues. The V gene lost 5 bases and the J gene lost 7 bases, with 11 bases spanning the gap. CDR3 sequence (DNA): TGTGCTAGTGGTCCGCAGGGGGGCGGGGAGCTGTTTTTT. This sequence encodes CASGPQGGGELFF.

The chain joins TRBV20-1 to TRBJ1-2; TRBD1 is a possible D gene (5 bases). The germline V gene encodes CDR1 DFQATT and CDR2 SNEGSKA (reference sequence). The CDR3 extends over 11 amino acids. V lost 5 bases and J 7 bases, leaving 11 bases between the germline ends. CDR3 DNA sequence: TGCAGTGCTTGGACCGGGGCTGGCTACACCTTC. Its protein is CSAWTGAGYTF.

The V gene is TRBV6-2 or TRBV6-3, the J gene TRBJ2-1; TRBD2 matches at 10 bases. V dropped 5 bases and J dropped 3; count of bases not matched to a gene: 7. Looked up from germline, CDR1 is MNHEY and CDR2 is SVGEGT. CDR3 length: 16 residues. This CDR3 is CASSRAGTSVYNEQFF. CDR3 nucleotides: TGTGCCAGCAGTAGAGCCGGGACTAGCGTCTACAATGAGCAGTTCTTC.

This clonotype has more than one count but fewer than ten. The genes are TRBV11-2 and TRBJ1-1, with unresolved D. CDR1 and CDR2 from the germline V gene are SGHAT and FQNNGV. CDR3 length: 14 residues. Trimming left V 1 base short and J 4 bases short, with 10 bases between. The CDR3 nucleotides read TGTGCCAGCAGCTTAGTTGAGTGGGGCACTGAAGCTTTCTTT. Translation: CASSLVEWGTEAFF.

This chain connects TRBV4-1 to TRBJ2-1, with D hard to call. This CDR3 has 12 amino acids. The germline CDR1 and CDR2 sequences are MGHRA and YSYEKL. V was cut by 3 bases and J by 5 bases, with 5 bases left in between. CDR3 sequence reads: CASSHTHNEQFF. CDR3 coding DNA: TGCGCCAGCAGCCATACCCACAATGAGCAGTTCTTC.